This entry lists 23 T cell receptor beta chains sequenced from one sample in a study of cytomegalovirus exposure and HLA in healthy donors. PCR involved 60 Vbeta and 13 Jbeta primers. Assay used: immunoSEQ multiplex PCR; TCRdb lists only in-frame clones, some missing. Of some 150,000 clones listed, roughly 10% are singletons. Sequencing was done on a sample of PBMCs. The receptors originated from a male donor in good health and CMV-seronegative.

This rearrangement joins TRBV4-3 to TRBJ1-2; possible D gene TRBD1, 5 bases. From germline, CDR1 is LGHNA and CDR2 YSLEER. CDR3 length: 18 residues. Trimming stripped 0 bases from V and 3 bases from J, with 20 bases between. The DNA for the CDR3 is TGCGCCAGCAGCCAAGATAGTCGAGTTACAGGATATTACTATGGCTACACCTTC. This sequence encodes CASSQDSRVTGYYYGYTF.

This chain connects TRBV18 to TRBJ1-1; possibly TRBD1 for D (5 bases). The V gene lost 4 bases and the J gene lost 3 bases, with 12 bases spanning the gap. In germline, CDR1 is KGHSH, CDR2 LQKENI. There are 14 residues in the CDR3. CDR3 DNA sequence: TGTGCCAGCTCACAGGTAGTAGGGGACACTGAAGCTTTCTTT. Protein product: CASSQVVGDTEAFF. The full variable domain, its missing parts supplied by reference TRBV18 and TRBJ1-1, is NAGVMQNPRHLVRRRGQEARLRCSPMKGHSHVYWYRQLPEEGLKFMVYLQKENIIDESGMPKERFSAEFPKEGPSILRIQQVVRGDSAAYFCASSQVVGDTEAFFGQGTRLTVV.

The V gene is TRBV2, the J gene TRBJ2-2; TRBD2 matches 13 bases. After removal of 7 bases from V and 4 bases from J, the junction contained 6 bases not matched to a gene. CDR1 and CDR2 from the germline V gene are SNHLY and FYNNEI. The CDR3 sequence is 16 residues long. The CDR3 loop reads CASKLAGGETTGELFF. The CDR3 nucleotides are TGTGCCAGCAAACTAGCGGGGGGGGAAACCACCGGGGAGCTGTTTTTT.

The rearrangement uses TRBV28 and TRBJ1-6; TRBD1 matches 7 bases. V was clipped by 6 bases and J by 7 bases; unmatched bases: 3. Germline assignment: CDR1 MDHEN and CDR2 SYDVKM. The CDR3 is made up of 13 amino acids. The CDR3 nucleotides read TGTGCCAGCAGCCGGGACAGAAATTCACCCCTCCACTTT. It codes for CASSRDRNSPLHF.

This clone was detected a few times. The chain has TRBV4-3 and TRBJ1-3; D may be TRBD1 (6 bases). The CDR3 is 15 amino acids. Germline assignment: CDR1 LGHNA and CDR2 YSLEER. V lost 4 bases and J 4 bases, leaving 14 bases between the germline ends. The CDR3 protein is CASSRAGTSGNTIYF. The DNA for the CDR3 is TGCGCCAGCAGCCGGGCCGGGACATCCGGAAACACCATATATTTT.

The chain recombines TRBV7-2 with TRBJ2-1; D gene uncertain. The V gene's germline CDR1 is SGHTA and CDR2 FQGNSA. V was pared by 2 bases and J by 0 bases, with 5 bases between. The CDR3 has 14 amino acids. CDR3 amino acids: CASSLLPSYNEQFF. DNA of the CDR3: TGTGCCAGCAGCTTACTACCCTCCTACAATGAGCAGTTCTTC.

The V and J genes are TRBV28 and TRBJ1-5; D gene uncertain. V lost 6 bases and J lost 6, with 21 bases in between. The CDR3 consists of 16 residues. Germline V gives CDR1 MDHEN, CDR2 SYDVKM. The CDR3 sequence is CASRSVRAYNGQPQHF. The CDR3 bases are TGTGCCAGCAGATCCGTGAGGGCCTACAATGGTCAGCCCCAGCATTTT.

This chain links TRBV9 with TRBJ1-4; D perhaps matches TRBD1 (5 bases). The CDR3 has 15 amino acids. V was clipped by 3 bases and J by 4 bases, with 13 bases between them. CDR1 and CDR2 from the germline V gene are SGDLS and YYNGEE. The CDR3 DNA sequence: TGTGCCAGCAGCGAGGACGGGACTCATAATGAAAAACTGTTTTTT. This codes for CASSEDGTHNEKLFF.

This chain connects TRBV4-1 to TRBJ1-1; TRBD1 matches at 7 bases. The trim removed 4 bases at V and 1 base at J, leaving 6 bases unmatched. There are 15 residues in the CDR3. Germline CDR1 and CDR2: MGHRA and YSYEKL. CDR3 DNA sequence: TGCGCCAGCAGCCGGACGGACAGGCCGAACACTGAAGCTTTCTTT. Translated: CASSRTDRPNTEAFF.

There are a few counts of this clone. V usage is TRBV6-6 and J usage is TRBJ1-4; 8 nucleotides agree with TRBD1. V lost 5 bases, J lost 12 bases, and 14 bases stayed unmatched. The length of the CDR3 is 15 residues. Germline V gene lookup returns CDR1 MNHNY and CDR2 SVGAGI (reference sequence). The CDR3 nucleotides are TGTGCCAGCAGTCCGCAGGGGGCGGCGGAGGTAGAACTGTTTTTT. Its translation: CASSPQGAAEVELFF.

This clone was observed a few times. The chain links TRBV7-2 to TRBJ2-7, with unresolved D. CDR3 length: 11 amino acids. Per the germline V gene, CDR1 is SGHTA and CDR2 is FQGNSA. Trimming took off 2 bases at V and 6 bases at J, with 5 bases between the two ends. This CDR3 is CASSLFGEQYF. The CDR3 DNA follows: TGTGCCAGCAGCTTATTCGGCGAGCAGTACTTC.

Turning to this clone: At one boundary the junction diverges from the germline segment, which might be a read error. The same CDR3 also results from other DNA sequences found in this sample. The rearrangement joins TRBV30 to TRBJ1-2; 8 positions agree with TRBD1. CDR3 size: 13 residues. CDR1 and CDR2 from the germline V gene are GTSNPN and SVGIG (reference sequence). CDR3 amino acids: CACDRGSRYGYTF. The CDR3 DNA sequence: TGTGCCTGTGACAGGGGATCCCGATATGGCTACACCTTT.

The chain carries TRBV6-5 and TRBJ2-2; tentatively, D is TRBD1 (5 bases). The CDR3 loop spans 15 amino acids. V was clipped by 0 bases and J by 2 bases, with 7 bases between them. From germline, CDR1 is MNHEY and CDR2 SVGAGI. DNA of the CDR3: TGTGCCAGCAGTTACTCTCAGGGAAACACCGGGGAGCTGTTTTTT. Protein sequence: CASSYSQGNTGELFF.

In nucleotides, the CDR3 is TGCGCCAGCAGCCAAGAAAACAGGGGACACGAGCAGTACTTC. Translation: CASSQENRGHEQYF. The chain joins TRBV4-3 to TRBJ2-7; TRBD1 aligns across 7 bases. Trimming took 0 bases from V and 5 from J; bases not matched to a gene: 4. Per the germline V gene, CDR1 is LGHNA and CDR2 is YSLEER. The CDR3 consists of 14 residues.

This clone was picked up a small number of times. This chain connects TRBV19 to TRBJ2-5; tentatively, D is TRBD2 (5 bases). The CDR3 is 13 residues long. The V end lost 9 bases, the J end lost 4 bases, and 15 bases lay between the germline ends. CDR1 and CDR2 (germline): LNHDA, SQIVND (reference sequence). The CDR3 is CASFRGSSETQYF. DNA for the CDR3: TGTGCCAGCTTCCGGGGTTCTTCAGAGACCCAGTACTTC.

This chain connects TRBV9 to TRBJ1-6; no reliable D call. The V end lost 0 bases, the J end lost 9 bases, and 7 bases lay between the germline ends. This CDR3 contains 13 residues. Germline V lookup: CDR1 SGDLS, CDR2 YYNGEE. CDR3 sequence reads: CASSVEPGSPLHF. Written as DNA, the CDR3 is TGTGCCAGCAGCGTAGAACCGGGTTCACCCCTCCACTTT.

The sample holds a few counts of this clone. This chain uses TRBV28 with TRBJ1-2, with D maybe TRBD1 (5 bases). Germline CDR1 and CDR2: MDHEN and SYDVKM. CDR3 size: 15 residues. The V gene lost 1 base and the J gene lost 4 bases, with 13 bases spanning the gap. CDR3 residues: CASSLFPRQSYGYTF. For the CDR3, the DNA is TGTGCCAGCAGTTTATTCCCCAGACAGTCCTATGGCTACACCTTC.

This clone showed up just a few times. The gene calls are TRBV9 and TRBJ1-1, with D possibly matching TRBD1 (6 bases). V was clipped by 3 bases and J by 0 bases, with 18 bases between them. CDR1 and CDR2 from the germline V gene are SGDLS and YYNGEE. The CDR3 spans 17 residues. The CDR3 nucleotides are TGTGCCAGCAGCGACTTCAGGGGAGGGCCGATGAACACTGAAGCTTTCTTT. This gives the protein CASSDFRGGPMNTEAFF.

This clone was found a few times. V gene TRBV7-9 combines with J gene TRBJ2-7, with 7 bases that match TRBD1. In germline, CDR1 is SEHNR, CDR2 FQNEAQ (reference sequence). This CDR3 has 14 amino acids. The trim removed 1 base at V and 5 bases at J, leaving 5 bases unmatched. The CDR3 is CASSLEGANDEQYF. The CDR3 nucleotides read TGTGCCAGCAGCTTAGAGGGGGCGAATGACGAGCAGTACTTC. Complete variable domain (other parts from reference TRBV7-9 and TRBJ2-7): DTGVSQNPRHKITKRGQNVTFRCDPISEHNRLYWYRQTLGQGPEFLTYFQNEAQLEKSRLLSDRFSAERPKGSFSTLEIQRTEQGDSAMYLCASSLEGANDEQYFGPGTRLTVT.

A few counts support this clone. The V and J genes are TRBV27 and TRBJ2-7; 9 positions match TRBD2. Looked up from germline, CDR1 is MNHEY and CDR2 is SMNVEV (reference sequence). CDR3 length: 15 amino acids. V shed 3 bases, J shed 7 bases, and the junction held 10 bases outside the gene matches. CDR3 in amino acids: CASSLVREGLSEQYF. The DNA for the CDR3 is TGTGCCAGCAGTTTGGTGCGGGAGGGCCTGAGTGAGCAGTACTTC.

This clone was counted a few times. The rearrangement links TRBV29-1 to TRBJ2-7; 9 bases fit TRBD1. The germline CDR1 and CDR2 sequences are SQVTM and ANQGSEA. The CDR3 covers 13 residues. The ends lost 6 bases at V and 5 bases at J; junction bases unmatched: 8. The CDR3 sequence is CSVLGTGSDEQYF. The CDR3 region has the DNA TGCAGCGTCCTCGGGACAGGGAGCGACGAGCAGTACTTC.

This chain joins TRBV9 and TRBJ1-1; D is perhaps TRBD1 (6 bases). The CDR3 is 15 amino acids. CDR1 is SGDLS and CDR2 is YYNGEE in the germline V gene. Trimming removed 3 bases from V and 5 bases from J, with 17 bases in between. The CDR3 protein is CASSAEVGGGTEAFF. In nucleotides, the CDR3 is TGTGCCAGCAGCGCAGAGGTAGGGGGAGGGACTGAAGCTTTCTTT.

This chain joins TRBV15 and TRBJ1-1; TRBD1 matches 9 bases. The junction had 3 bases not matched to a gene; V was cut back by 2 bases and J by 5 bases. Germline V gene sequence: CDR1 LNHNV, CDR2 YYDKDF (reference sequence). The CDR3 is 14 amino acids. The DNA of the CDR3 is TGTGCCACCAGCAGAAGGACAGGGGAAACTGAAGCTTTCTTT. Residues: CATSRRTGETEAFF.